This TCR beta chain was obtained from a study of preoperative IRX-2 immunotherapy in early breast cancer. Treatment reported: preoperative locoregional IRX-2 cytokine immunotherapy. This phase Ib study tested locoregional IRX-2 cytokine immunotherapy given before surgery. Only in-frame clones appear in the TCRdb table, and some are missing; sequencing was by immunoSEQ multiplex PCR. Here the sample spans 20,000 to 30,000 clones, roughly 75% being singletons. V was clipped by 2 bases and J by 7 bases; unmatched bases: 7. Germline CDR1 LNHNV, CDR2 YYDKDF (reference sequence). The CDR3 is 15 amino acids.

The TCR sequence derives from a human donor with breast cancer. The genes are TRBV15 and TRBJ1-4; 7 nucleotides align to TRBD1. Sample: lymph node tissue, taken after IRX-2 immunotherapy. The CDR3: CATSRLQGEIEKLFF. In nucleotides, the CDR3 is TGTGCCACCAGCAGACTTCAGGGGGAAATTGAAAAACTGTTTTTT.